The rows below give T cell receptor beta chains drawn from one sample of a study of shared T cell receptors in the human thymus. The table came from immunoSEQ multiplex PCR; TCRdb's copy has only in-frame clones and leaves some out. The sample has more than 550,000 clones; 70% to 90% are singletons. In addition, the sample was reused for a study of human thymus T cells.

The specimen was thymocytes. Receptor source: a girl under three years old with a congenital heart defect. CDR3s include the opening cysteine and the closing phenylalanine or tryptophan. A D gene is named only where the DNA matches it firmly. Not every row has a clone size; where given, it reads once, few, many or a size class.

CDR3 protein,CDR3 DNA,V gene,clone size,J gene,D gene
CASSPPSGGAFYNEQFF,TGTGCCAGCAGCCCGCCTAGCGGGGGGGCGTTTTACAATGAGCAGTTCTTC,TRBV4-2,.,TRBJ2-1,TRBD2
CASSQDRKDNSPLHF,TGCGCCAGCAGCCAAGACAGGAAAGATAATTCACCCCTCCACTTT,TRBV4-3,.,TRBJ1-6,.
CASSLFGGQRGPGELFF,TGCGCCAGCAGCTTGTTCGGGGGACAGAGGGGGCCAGGGGAGCTGTTTTTT,TRBV5-1,.,TRBJ2-2,.
CASREGGGTEAFF,TGCGCCAGCAGGGAGGGAGGAGGGACTGAAGCTTTCTTT,TRBV5-1,.,TRBJ1-1,.
CASSPRDRGNSPLHF,TGCGCCAGCAGCCCTCGGGACAGGGGTAATTCACCCCTCCACTTT,TRBV5-1,.,TRBJ1-6,TRBD1
CASSLLAGGVHEQFF,TGCGCCAGCAGCTTACTAGCGGGGGGGGTTCATGAGCAGTTCTTC,TRBV5-1,.,TRBJ2-1,TRBD2
CASSPTGTSLYGYTF,TGCGCCAGCAGCCCAACAGGAACGAGCCTCTATGGCTACACCTTC,TRBV4-1,.,TRBJ1-2,.
CASSHYGGTEERAKNIQYF,TGTGCCAGCAGCCACTATGGCGGGACGGAGGAAAGAGCCAAAAACATTCAGTACTTC,TRBV5-4,.,TRBJ2-4,.
CASTPGQGSNQPQHF,TGTGCCAGTACCCCGGGACAGGGCAGCAATCAGCCCCAGCATTTT,TRBV19,.,TRBJ1-5,TRBD1
CAINRGGGSPLHF,TGTGCCATCAACCGAGGGGGCGGTTCACCCCTCCACTTT,TRBV6-1,.,TRBJ1-6,TRBD1
CASSLLVLGRSAKETQYF,TGTGCCAGCAGTTTATTAGTGTTGGGGAGGTCGGCCAAAGAGACCCAGTACTTC,TRBV27,.,TRBJ2-5,.
CASSLPPQGIDTEAFF,TGTGCCAGCAGCTTGCCCCCACAGGGGATCGACACTGAAGCTTTCTTT,TRBV5-4,once,TRBJ1-1,TRBD1
CASSRQLGNTIYF,TGTGCCAGCAGTCGACAGTTAGGAAACACCATATATTTT,TRBV28,.,TRBJ1-3,.
CASSFKAQGKQYF,TGTGCCAGCAGCTTCAAGGCACAGGGGAAGCAGTACTTC,TRBV27,.,TRBJ2-7,TRBD1
CASSPGTIDTQYF,TGTGCCAGCAGCCCCGGTACCATAGATACGCAGTATTTT,TRBV7-2,.,TRBJ2-3,.
CASSLRGRHNEQFF,TGTGCCAGCAGCCTCCGAGGGCGCCACAATGAGCAGTTCTTC,TRBV28,.,TRBJ2-1,.
CASSSRVIATDTQYF,TGTGCCAGCAGCTCCAGGGTTATTGCAACAGATACGCAGTATTTT,TRBV7-9,.,TRBJ2-3,.
CASSWFRTSGGTGELFF,TGTGCCAGCAGCTGGTTCAGGACTAGCGGGGGGACCGGGGAGCTGTTTTTT,TRBV5-5,.,TRBJ2-2,TRBD2
CASSQETSGGNSYNEQFF,TGCGCCAGCAGCCAAGAGACTAGCGGGGGGAACTCCTACAATGAGCAGTTCTTC,TRBV4-3,.,TRBJ2-1,TRBD2
CASSCRGEETQYF,TGCGCCAGCAGCTGCAGGGGGGAAGAGACCCAGTACTTC,TRBV5-1,.,TRBJ2-5,.
CASSLRSLSGNTIYF,TGTGCCAGCAGCTTACGCAGTCTCTCTGGAAACACCATATATTTT,TRBV7-9,.,TRBJ1-3,.
CASTPRGRHCPSYSNQPQHF,TGTGCCAGCACGCCCAGGGGGAGGCACTGTCCATCGTATAGCAATCAGCCCCAGCATTTT,TRBV28,.,TRBJ1-5,TRBD1
CASSEGWTGGIAGANVLTF,TGTGCCAGCAGTGAGGGATGGACAGGGGGCATTGCGGGGGCCAACGTCCTGACTTTC,TRBV2,few,TRBJ2-6,TRBD1
CASSQDRGRDRVTGELFF,TGTGCCAGCAGCCAAGATCGAGGCCGGGACAGGGTAACCGGGGAGCTGTTTTTT,TRBV14,.,TRBJ2-2,TRBD1
CASSLGGGGAWSYEQYF,TGTGCCAGCAGCTTGGGAGGTGGGGGGGCTTGGTCCTACGAGCAGTACTTC,TRBV5-5,.,TRBJ2-7,.
CASSYYRETYEQYF,TGTGCCAGCAGTTATTACAGGGAAACCTACGAGCAGTACTTC,TRBV6-6,once,TRBJ2-7,.
CASSQDGRGTGELFF,TGCGCCAGCAGCCAAGATGGCCGGGGCACCGGGGAGCTGTTTTTT,TRBV4-3,.,TRBJ2-2,.
CASSPKGAFQETQYF,TGTGCCAGCAGTCCCAAGGGGGCCTTCCAAGAGACCCAGTACTTC,TRBV27,.,TRBJ2-5,TRBD1